This is a list of T cell receptor beta chains from one sample in a study of T cell responses to AZD1222 COVID-19 vaccine. Profiling relied on immunoSEQ multiplex PCR, and the TCRdb table lists in-frame clones only, not all of them. There are 95,000 to 150,000 clones in the sample; around 86% occur only once, and 1% to 1.5% lies in the top ten. Sequences were derived from peripheral blood, sampled on day 0 of AZD1222 vaccination. Every receptor here comes from an adult in good health. The CDR3 runs from the conserved cysteine through the conserved F or W. The D gene is left open where the match is weak. Only some rows state a clone size, as once, few, many or a class for expanded clones.

CASSLWLAGGYNEQFF	TGTGCCAGCAGCTTATGGCTAGCGGGGGGGTACAATGAGCAGTTCTTC	.	TRBV7-2	TRBJ2-1	TRBD2
CASSLQGVEAFF	TGTGCCAGCAGCCTACAGGGGGTTGAAGCTTTCTTT	.	TRBV5-4	TRBJ1-1	TRBD1
CASSGDRNTEAFF	TGTGCCAGCAGCGGGGACCGAAACACTGAAGCTTTCTTT	.	TRBV12-3/TRBV12-4	TRBJ1-1	.
CASSQVDRVAYEQYF	TGCGCCAGCAGCCAAGTAGACAGGGTTGCCTACGAGCAGTACTTC	.	TRBV4-1	TRBJ2-7	TRBD1
CASSLPGDGVEQFF	TGTGCCAGCAGCTTACCCGGAGATGGGGTTGAGCAGTTCTTC	.	TRBV7-2	TRBJ2-1	.
CASTQGSYGYTF	TGTGCCAGCACCCAGGGTTCCTATGGCTACACCTTC	.	TRBV2	TRBJ1-2	.
CASSRLSETQYF	TGTGCCAGCAGCAGACTCTCCGAGACCCAGTACTTC	.	TRBV7-6	TRBJ2-5	.
CASSSTNRGWNIQYF	TGTGCCAGCAGCTCTACCAACAGGGGATGGAACATTCAGTACTTC	.	TRBV11-2	TRBJ2-4	TRBD1
CASSLAQGYEQYF	TGCGCCAGCAGCTTGGCCCAGGGCTACGAGCAGTACTTC	.	TRBV5-1	TRBJ2-7	.
CASSLEAGWDRTEAFF	TGTGCCAGCAGCTTGGAGGCTGGGTGGGACAGGACTGAAGCTTTCTTT	.	TRBV5-4	TRBJ1-1	TRBD1
CASSLLYEQYF	TGTGCCAGCAGTCTACTATACGAGCAGTACTTC	.	TRBV2	TRBJ2-7	.
CASSSDRGTYEQYF	TGTGCCAGCAGTTCGGACAGGGGTACCTACGAGCAGTACTTC	once	TRBV2	TRBJ2-7	TRBD1
CASSLRQGNTYEQYF	TGTGCCAGCAGCTTAAGGCAGGGAAATACCTACGAGCAGTACTTC	.	TRBV7-9	TRBJ2-7	.
CASSYRPPGGNQPQHF	TGTGCCAGCAGTTACAGACCCCCGGGGGGCAATCAGCCCCAGCATTTT	few	TRBV6-2/TRBV6-3	TRBJ1-5	.
CASSPGQFNEQFF	TGTGCCAGCAGCCCCGGGCAGTTTAATGAGCAGTTCTTC	few	TRBV9	TRBJ2-1	.
CASSSTSGGGLETQYF	TGTGCCAGCAGCTCAACTAGCGGGGGGGGGCTAGAGACCCAGTACTTC	.	TRBV7-8	TRBJ2-5	TRBD2
CASSEQGGEAKNIQYF	TGTGCCAGCAGTGAACAAGGGGGCGAAGCCAAAAACATTCAGTACTTC	.	TRBV2	TRBJ2-4	TRBD1
CASSHLGTEAFF	TGTGCCAGCAGCCACCTCGGGACTGAAGCTTTCTTT	.	TRBV25-1	TRBJ1-1	.
CASSLRLAATQETQYF	TGCGCCAGCAGCTTGCGGCTAGCGGCGACACAAGAGACCCAGTACTTC	.	TRBV5-1	TRBJ2-5	TRBD2